The present entry profiles one T cell receptor (beta chain) with its context. Which antigen it targets is not known. Base qualities are missing; no much larger clone stands one base away. The sample's treatment or condition label is to be understood as: allogeneic hematopoietic cell transplantation with graft depleted of TCRalphabeta T cells and CD19 B cells. TCRalphabeta/CD19-depleted allogeneic hematopoietic cell grafts were given to the transplant recipients, all of whom were children. V and J are truncated by 2 bases and 5 bases respectively, leaving an intervening sequence of 12 bases. Taken from cysteine to phenylalanine, the CDR3 has 13 residues. Kept here is only the CDR3 DNA, which spans 39 bases and is read in frame from base 1. The germline V gene (reference sequence) specifies DFQATT as CDR1 and SNEGSKA as CDR2. The record originates from a study of T-cell reconstitution after alpha-beta-depleted transplantation in children (dated by TCRdb to the mid-2010s). Background for the entire study: T-cell immune reconstitution after TCRalphabeta/CD19-depleted allogeneic hematopoietic cell transplantation in children was quantitatively tracked in the study by means of TCR repertoire profiling. Broad study findings and their caveats: The high TCRbeta diversity at day 60 in some patients was ascribed to recipient T cells and intrathymic progenitors that had survived conditioning. Hyperexpanded clone frequencies declined over subsequent months; after one year, T-cell counts and TCRbeta diversity were mostly attributed to newly produced T cells. About two months after transplant, the apparently early recovery of alphabetaT-cell counts reportedly depended on just several hundred clones that had expanded rapidly and came from non-depleted graft cells.

Library prep was done by PCR. TCRdb lists the instrument as Illumina HiSeq 2500. To normalize quantification of the TCRbeta repertoire, the TCR libraries were built with molecular barcoding that relied on unique molecular identifiers. TCRdb redid the processing of the public reads, applying fastp at Q25 and MiXCR, and retained in-frame beta chains. Under each unique CDR3 protein, matching rows form one entry showing the most common genes and DNA. In this sample the table shows approximately 490,000 distinct CDR3 sequences, under 12% of which occur a single time. Of the sample, around 2% is held by the ten largest clones.

The receptor chain draws on TRBV20-1 and TRBJ1-1, with TRBD1 perhaps the D gene, on 6 matching bases. Sequencing was performed on PBMCs, taken before TCRalphabeta/CD19-depleted stem cell transplant. This receptor was obtained from a child under 10 years old with inherited bone marrow failure, due to receive a stem cell transplant. DNA sequence: TGCAGTGCTAGAAACGGGGGCGCGACTGAAGCTTTCTTT. Its coded protein is CSARNGGATEAFF.